These 21 T cell receptor beta chains came from one sample sequenced in a study of T-cell memory formation after mild COVID-19. TCRdb re-derived calls from the 5' RACE reads in MiXCR, one entry per CDR3 protein. The table has about 500,000 distinct CDR3 sequences, about a fifth seen once. What was sequenced was PBMCs or a T cell subset sorted from them (not recorded which). The receptors come from an adult woman who had mild COVID-19 (a few samples of this study predate the infection). Cell type and time point are not known.

This chain uses TRBV20-1 with TRBJ2-1; 13 nucleotides match TRBD2. Germline CDR1 is DFQATT and CDR2 is SNEGSKA (reference sequence). V trimming: 6 bases; J trimming: 0 bases; junction bases outside the gene matches: 2. This CDR3 spans 15 amino acids. CDR3 coding DNA: TGCAGTGCGGGGACTAGCGGGAACTCCTACAATGAGCAGTTCTTC. Amino acid sequence: CSAGTSGNSYNEQFF.

The V and J genes are TRBV4-3 and TRBJ1-2; no reliable D call. The germline gives CDR1 LGHNA, CDR2 YSLEER. Trimming removed 0 bases at V and 7 bases at J, with 15 bases between. This CDR3 comprises 15 residues. CDR3 residues: CASSQEGKNGIGYTF. The CDR3 DNA reads TGCGCCAGCAGCCAAGAAGGCAAAAACGGAATTGGCTACACCTTC.

V is TRBV29-1 and J is TRBJ2-5, with 12 bases that match TRBD2. The V gene's germline CDR1 is SQVTM and CDR2 ANQGSEA. The V and J ends lost 7 bases and 6 bases, in that order; junction bases with no gene match: 9. The CDR3 is 14 amino acids. CDR3 region: CSGWTSGMRQTQYF. The CDR3 DNA sequence: TGCAGCGGTTGGACTAGCGGGATGAGACAGACCCAGTACTTC.

The chain has TRBV20-1 and TRBJ2-7; 8 bases agree with TRBD1. CDR1 and CDR2 (germline): DFQATT, SNEGSKA (reference sequence). The CDR3 is 12 residues long. CDR3: CRPGRGPYEQYF. The CDR3 nucleotides read TGCAGACCGGGCAGGGGGCCCTACGAGCAGTACTTC.

This clonotype has just a few counts. J is TRBJ2-1 and V is TRBV20-1; no reliable D call. Germline V gene data show CDR1 as DFQATT and CDR2 as SNEGSKA (reference sequence). The CDR3 length is 15 residues. V was cut by 1 base and J by 4 bases, with 14 bases left in between. CDR3 region: CSARGLAELYNEQFF. CDR3 in DNA: TGCAGTGCTAGAGGATTGGCAGAGCTATACAATGAGCAGTTCTTC.

The rearrangement joins TRBV4-3 to TRBJ1-3; 7 nucleotides line up with TRBD1. Germline assignment: CDR1 LGHNA and CDR2 YSLEER. After removal of 0 bases from V and 0 bases from J, the junction contained 2 bases not matched to a gene. CDR3 length: 16 residues. In nucleotides, the CDR3 is TGCGCCAGCAGCCAAGAAGGGGGCGTCTCTGGAAACACCATATATTTT. Protein: CASSQEGGVSGNTIYF.

The CDR3 sequence is CASRSGTSYEQYF. DNA for the CDR3: TGTGCCAGCAGGTCGGGCACCTCCTACGAGCAGTACTTC. V is TRBV12-3 or TRBV12-4 and J is TRBJ2-7; D unresolved. Trimming left V 6 bases short and J 0 bases short, with 9 bases between. The CDR3 totals 13 residues.

The J gene is TRBJ2-7, the V gene TRBV2; D may be TRBD2 (5 bases). Trimming took 2 bases from V and 3 from J, leaving 14 bases between them. Germline-derived CDR1 and CDR2 are SNHLY and FYNNEI. The CDR3 contains 15 residues. CDR3 DNA: TGTGCCAGCAGTGAAAGAGGGCAGGTCCACTACGAGCAGTACTTC. Amino acid sequence: CASSERGQVHYEQYF.

This clonotype was seen only a few times. This chain connects TRBV25-1 to TRBJ2-7; TRBD1 matches 9 bases. This CDR3 has 14 amino acids. The V segment lost 4 bases and the J segment 5 bases; nucleotides outside the gene matches: 6. In germline, CDR1 is MGHDK, CDR2 SYGVNS. In nucleotides, the CDR3 is TGTGCCAGCAGTGCCGGGACAGGGCCCCACGAGCAGTACTTC. This codes for CASSAGTGPHEQYF.

The sample holds a few counts of this clonotype. The chain carries TRBV11-3 and TRBJ2-7; 9 nucleotides match TRBD1. The CDR3 runs to 16 residues. Looked up from germline, CDR1 is SGHNT and CDR2 is YENEEA. The V and J ends lost 4 bases and 2 bases, in that order; junction bases with no gene match: 9. The CDR3 protein is CASSYPVTGGAYEQYF. The CDR3 nucleotides are TGTGCCAGCAGCTACCCAGTGACAGGGGGGGCCTACGAGCAGTACTTC. Full variable domain (remainder filled in from reference TRBV11-3 and TRBJ2-7): EAGVVQSPRYKIIEKKQPVAFWCNPISGHNTLYWYLQNLGQGPELLIRYENEEAVDDSQLPKDRFSAERLKGVDSTLKIQPAELGDSAVYLCASSYPVTGGAYEQYFGPGTRLTVT.

J is TRBJ2-3 and V is TRBV7-9; 7 nucleotides line up with TRBD1. CDR1 SEHNR and CDR2 FQNEAQ come from the germline V gene (reference sequence). This CDR3 contains 16 residues. The V and J ends lost 2 bases and 2 bases, in that order; junction bases with no gene match: 7. CDR3 sequence reads: CASSLSNRGSTDTQYF. DNA for the CDR3: TGTGCCAGCAGCTTATCCAACAGGGGATCCACAGATACGCAGTATTTT. Combining the CDR3 with reference TRBV7-9 and TRBJ2-3 gives the whole variable domain DTGVSQNPRHKITKRGQNVTFRCDPISEHNRLYWYRQTLGQGPEFLTYFQNEAQLEKSRLLSDRFSAERPKGSFSTLEIQRTEQGDSAMYLCASSLSNRGSTDTQYFGPGTRLTVL.

This clonotype was seen at least ten times. The V and J genes are TRBV5-1 and TRBJ2-1; perhaps D is TRBD1 or TRBD2 (5 bases each). Germline values: CDR1 SGHRS, CDR2 YFSETQ. This CDR3 comprises 15 residues. Trimming took off 4 bases at V and 8 bases at J, with 19 bases between the two ends. The CDR3 region has the DNA TGCGCCAGCAGCCCCGGTCGGGGCGCGATCGATGAGCAGTTCTTC. Amino acids: CASSPGRGAIDEQFF.

The chain couples TRBV10-3 to TRBJ2-3; TRBD2 aligns across 15 bases. Germline V gene lookup returns CDR1 ENHRY and CDR2 SYGVKD. The CDR3 length is 17 residues. J was trimmed by 4 bases and V by 1 base; bases with no gene match: 3. The CDR3 reads CAISEWTSGRAADTQYF. The CDR3 DNA reads as TGTGCCATCAGTGAGTGGACTAGCGGGAGGGCCGCAGATACGCAGTATTTT.

V and J are TRBV20-1 and TRBJ2-3; 11 bases match TRBD2. V lost 3 bases and J lost 2; bases outside the gene matches: 13. Germline CDR1 and CDR2: DFQATT and SNEGSKA (reference sequence). This CDR3 contains 18 residues. CDR3 DNA sequence: TGCAGTGCTAGCAAGGGACTAGCGGAGCAAACCTTCACAGATACGCAGTATTTT. It specifies CSASKGLAEQTFTDTQYF.

This clonotype was seen repeatedly, ten times or more. The chain uses TRBV11-2 and TRBJ2-5, with D possibly being TRBD1 or TRBD2 (5 bases each). V gave up 5 bases and J gave up 5 bases, with 12 bases separating them. Germline CDR1 is SGHAT and CDR2 is FQNNGV. CDR3 length equals 13 residues. The CDR3 here is CASSQDWGETQYF. In DNA form, the CDR3 reads TGTGCCAGCAGCCAGGATTGGGGGGAGACCCAGTACTTC.

This clonotype was counted between two and nine times. V is TRBV27 and J is TRBJ2-7, with 12 bases fitting TRBD1. This CDR3 spans 14 amino acids. The germline CDR1 and CDR2 sequences are MNHEY and SMNVEV (reference sequence). After removal of 6 bases from V and 6 bases from J, the junction contained 6 bases not matched to a gene. In DNA, the CDR3 is TGTGCCAGCAGGACCGGGACAGGGGGCGGCGAGCAGTACTTC. Residues: CASRTGTGGGEQYF.

The J gene is TRBJ2-7, the V gene TRBV19; either TRBD1 or TRBD2 may supply D (5 bases each). In germline, CDR1 is LNHDA, CDR2 SQIVND (reference sequence). This CDR3 contains 13 residues. With 5 bases removed from V and 3 bases from J, the gap between germline ends came to 11 bases. The CDR3, as DNA: TGTGCCAGTAGTGGGCAGAGGGGCTACGAGCAGTACTTC. Its translation is CASSGQRGYEQYF.

This clonotype was counted a few times. This sequence joins TRBV12-3 or TRBV12-4 and TRBJ2-2; D tentatively reads TRBD1 or TRBD2 (6 bases each). The CDR3 has 15 residues. Trimming stripped 7 bases from V and 4 bases from J, with 16 bases between. The CDR3 region has the DNA TGTGCCAGCACCTTGGGGGGCACGGCCACCGGGGAGCTGTTTTTT. Amino acids: CASTLGGTATGELFF.

The chain joins TRBV29-1 to TRBJ2-5; 10 bases fit TRBD2. The CDR3 extends over 19 amino acids. The germline V gene has CDR1 SQVTM and CDR2 ANQGSEA. V was clipped by 2 bases and J by 4 bases; unmatched bases: 19. The DNA of the CDR3 is TGCAGCGTTGAAACCCCCGGGGTAGCGGGGGGCCTCATAGGAGAGACCCAGTACTTC. It translates to CSVETPGVAGGLIGETQYF.

This clonotype was detected a few times. V and J are TRBV7-6 and TRBJ2-4, with a tentative D call TRBD2 (5 bases). CDR3 length: 15 amino acids. Germline assignment: CDR1 SGHVS and CDR2 FNYEAQ. Trimming left V 5 bases short and J 9 bases short, with 20 bases between. The CDR3 here is CASSPQRRVGSIQYF. The CDR3 nucleotides read TGTGCCAGCAGCCCGCAGCGTCGGGTTGGGAGCATTCAGTACTTC.

This clonotype was seen only a few times. The chain combines TRBV7-9 with TRBJ2-7, with D possibly matching TRBD2 (6 bases). This CDR3 contains 14 residues. Trimming stripped 1 base from V and 3 bases from J, with 10 bases between. Germline loops: CDR1 SEHNR, CDR2 FQNEAQ (reference sequence). As DNA, the CDR3 is TGTGCCAGCAGCTTAGTAGGGCGGGACTACGAGCAGTACTTC. Protein: CASSLVGRDYEQYF.